These 29 T cell receptor beta chains were all obtained from the same sample, sequenced in a study of cytomegalovirus exposure and HLA in healthy donors (dated by TCRdb to between 2016 and 2019). The library was obtained by the immunoSEQ multiplex PCR assay. For the multiplex PCR, a mixture combining 60 forward primers for TCR Vbeta segments and 13 reverse primers for TCR Jbeta segments was used. What TCRdb holds here is the immuneACCESS table cut down to in-frame rearrangements. Part of the clones is not present; checked against another copy, under half of the missing clones reflect an unresolved V gene, and the others are unexplained. The sample yields more than 150,000 clones; 80% were counted once. About 2.1% of the sample is held by the ten biggest clonotypes. Sequencing input: PBMCs. These receptors originate from a young woman in good health and CMV-seronegative.

This clone has more than one count but fewer than ten. This sequence joins TRBV2 and TRBJ2-1; 7 bases are shared with TRBD1. The ends lost 4 bases at V and 4 bases at J; junction bases unmatched: 4. The CDR3 covers 14 residues. Germline CDR1 is SNHLY and CDR2 is FYNNEI. The CDR3 DNA reads as TGTGCCAGCAGTGTAGGGACAGAATACAATGAGCAGTTCTTC. Translated: CASSVGTEYNEQFF.

The genes are TRBV4-1 and TRBJ1-6; D not resolved. V shed 0 bases and J shed 2 bases, with 14 bases lying between them. CDR3 length: 18 residues. Germline V gene sequence: CDR1 MGHRA, CDR2 YSYEKL. The chain's CDR3 is CASSQDPGLDAYNSPLHF. The DNA of the CDR3 is TGCGCCAGCAGCCAAGATCCAGGACTGGACGCCTATAATTCACCCCTCCACTTT.

This sequence joins TRBV10-3 and TRBJ2-7; perhaps TRBD1 as D (6 bases). Trimming removed 6 bases at V and 5 bases at J, with 14 bases between. Germline V gene sequence: CDR1 ENHRY, CDR2 SYGVKD. The CDR3 loop spans 13 amino acids. CDR3 in amino acids: CAISEETGNEQYF. In DNA, the CDR3 is TGTGCCATCAGCGAAGAAACAGGGAACGAGCAGTACTTC.

The chain recombines TRBV7-6 with TRBJ2-1, with 9 nucleotides matching TRBD2. CDR3 length: 17 residues. In germline, CDR1 is SGHVS, CDR2 FNYEAQ. V was clipped by 0 bases and J by 3 bases; unmatched bases: 6. The CDR3 reads CASSLASGGLYYNEQFF. The CDR3 DNA reads TGTGCCAGCAGCTTAGCTAGCGGGGGCCTTTACTACAATGAGCAGTTCTTC.

The chain employs TRBV15 and TRBJ1-4; 8 bases line up with TRBD1. The germline V gene has CDR1 LNHNV and CDR2 YYDKDF (reference sequence). The CDR3 covers 16 residues. Trimming removed 0 bases from V and 7 bases from J; junction bases left unmatched: 7. CDR3 in DNA: TGTGCCACCAGCAGAGATAGGGGGGGGACAGGTGAAAAACTGTTTTTT. The encoded protein is CATSRDRGGTGEKLFF.

In DNA, the CDR3 is TGTGCCAGCACTGGACAGGGGGCATCAGGCGAGCAGTACTTC. It specifies CASTGQGASGEQYF. The rearrangement uses TRBV6-1 and TRBJ2-7; TRBD1 matches at 11 bases. The germline V gene encodes CDR1 MNHNS and CDR2 SASEGT. This CDR3 has 14 residues. Trimming took 7 bases from V and 6 from J; bases not matched to a gene: 8.

V usage is TRBV2 and J usage is TRBJ2-1; 7 bases are a match to TRBD1. The trim removed 8 bases at V and 4 bases at J, leaving 17 bases unmatched. The CDR3 sequence is 17 residues long. The germline V gene has CDR1 SNHLY and CDR2 FYNNEI. Written as DNA, the CDR3 is TGTGCCAGCTTGACCTTTGCCGGGACAGTAAGTTACAATGAGCAGTTCTTC. Translating gives CASLTFAGTVSYNEQFF.

A few counts support this clone. This sequence joins TRBV27 and TRBJ1-6; D perhaps matches TRBD1 (5 bases). V lost 5 bases and J lost 7, with 15 bases in between. This CDR3 has 15 residues. CDR1 is MNHEY, CDR2 SMNVEV, per germline (reference sequence). The CDR3 DNA reads as TGTGCCAGCAGTGCCTCCAGGGTGTCCAATTCACCCCTCCACTTT. This gives the protein CASSASRVSNSPLHF.

The CDR3 spells CAWSEKVGGTPPLHF. The DNA of the CDR3 is TGTGCCTGGAGTGAAAAAGTGGGGGGTACGCCACCCCTCCACTTT. This rearrangement joins TRBV30 to TRBJ1-6; a possible D gene is TRBD1 (5 bases). This CDR3 is 15 amino acids long. CDR1 GTSNPN and CDR2 SVGIG come from the germline V gene (reference sequence). Trimming shortened V by 1 base and J by 11 bases, and 18 bases separated the two germline ends.

In this sample, this clone turned up once. The rearrangement joins TRBV18 to TRBJ1-1; D gene unclear. There are 13 residues in the CDR3. Trimming removed 6 bases at V and 3 bases at J, with 11 bases between. Germline values: CDR1 KGHSH, CDR2 LQKENI. The CDR3: CASSGVGYTEAFF. CDR3 DNA sequence: TGTGCCAGCTCCGGGGTGGGGTACACTGAAGCTTTCTTT.

V usage is TRBV2 and J usage is TRBJ2-3, with 11 bases fitting TRBD2. Losses at the gene ends were 5 bases for V and 4 bases for J; bases not matched to a gene: 8. Germline V gene lookup returns CDR1 SNHLY and CDR2 FYNNEI. CDR3 length: 16 residues. The CDR3 sequence is CASSSYSGGDADTQYF. CDR3 nucleotides: TGTGCCAGCAGTTCGTATAGCGGGGGGGACGCAGATACGCAGTATTTT.

The rearrangement uses TRBV6-1 and TRBJ1-1, with D possibly TRBD1 on 5 matching bases. Looked up from germline, CDR1 is MNHNS and CDR2 is SASEGT. The CDR3 has 14 amino acids. Trimming removed 3 bases from V and 4 bases from J, with 12 bases in between. This CDR3 is CASSDWQGGTEAFF. The CDR3 DNA reads as TGTGCCAGCAGTGATTGGCAGGGAGGCACTGAAGCTTTCTTT.

This clone occurred once. The chain employs TRBV9 and TRBJ2-2, with TRBD1 as a possible D gene (6 bases). The germline V gene encodes CDR1 SGDLS and CDR2 YYNGEE. The CDR3 is 15 amino acids. Trimming left V 4 bases short and J 5 bases short, with 15 bases between. The CDR3 coding sequence is TGTGCCAGCAGCCCCTCAGGGGTTCGGACCGGGGAGCTGTTTTTT. As protein: CASSPSGVRTGELFF.

The rearrangement links TRBV9 to TRBJ2-2, with D possibly being TRBD2 (6 bases). This CDR3 has 16 amino acids. V was pared by 0 bases and J by 0 bases, with 9 bases between. Germline V CDR1 and CDR2: SGDLS, YYNGEE. The CDR3 reads CASSVGGLPNTGELFF. As DNA, the CDR3 is TGTGCCAGCAGCGTAGGTGGACTACCGAACACCGGGGAGCTGTTTTTT.

The V gene is TRBV27, the J gene TRBJ2-4; tentative D call: TRBD2 (6 bases). The CDR3 runs to 16 residues. V was cut by 2 bases and J by 0 bases, with 11 bases left in between. The germline gives CDR1 MNHEY, CDR2 SMNVEV (reference sequence). DNA of the CDR3: TGTGCCAGCAGTTTAGTCGCGGGATTAGCCAAAAACATTCAGTACTTC. Protein: CASSLVAGLAKNIQYF.

This clone appeared once. The V gene is TRBV4-3, the J gene TRBJ1-6; D uncertain. Germline CDR1 and CDR2: LGHNA and YSLEER. The CDR3 runs 14 residues. V shed 0 bases and J shed 5 bases, with 5 bases lying between them. The CDR3 region is CASSQEIDNSPLHF. The CDR3 coding sequence is TGCGCCAGCAGCCAAGAGATAGATAATTCACCCCTCCACTTT.

The chain links TRBV23-1 to TRBJ1-2; D ambiguous. TRBV23-1 has ORF status, its function being uncertain. V was clipped by 0 bases and J by 0 bases, with 8 bases between them. This CDR3 is 15 amino acids long. This chain's CDR3 is CASSQSGQPNYGYTF. The CDR3 DNA reads TGCGCCAGCAGTCAATCTGGGCAGCCTAACTATGGCTACACCTTC.

The chain uses TRBV2 and TRBJ1-2, with TRBD1 matching over 8 bases. The CDR3 contains 13 residues. The junction had 2 bases not matched to a gene; V was cut back by 6 bases and J by 2 bases. Germline V CDR1 and CDR2: SNHLY, FYNNEI. The CDR3, as DNA: TGTGCCAGCAGCAGGGGGCAGAACTATGGCTACACCTTC. As protein: CASSRGQNYGYTF.

The CDR3 here is CASSLDQGQGLAEAFF. The CDR3 nucleotides are TGTGCCAGCAGCTTAGATCAAGGACAGGGATTGGCTGAAGCTTTCTTT. The chain couples TRBV11-2 to TRBJ1-1, with TRBD1 matching 8 bases. The CDR3 has 16 residues. The trim removed 0 bases at V and 6 bases at J, leaving 9 bases unmatched. Germline loops: CDR1 SGHAT, CDR2 FQNNGV.

This clone was observed a handful of times. The rearrangement joins TRBV27 to TRBJ1-2, with D uncertain. Trimming pared 7 bases from V and 14 bases from J, leaving 20 bases between. The CDR3 is 12 residues long. The germline V gene has CDR1 MNHEY and CDR2 SMNVEV (reference sequence). CDR3 amino acids: CASKPSQEGRTF. The CDR3 DNA sequence: TGTGCCAGCAAACCGAGCCAGGAGGGCAGGACCTTC.

This clone was observed a few times. The CDR3 loop is CASSDRGRLPLHF. The CDR3 DNA sequence: TGTGCCAGCAGTGACAGGGGGCGCTTACCCCTCCACTTT. The chain joins TRBV6-1 to TRBJ1-6; 8 bases map to TRBD1. CDR1 is MNHNS and CDR2 is SASEGT in the germline V gene. The V segment lost 3 bases and the J segment 12 bases; nucleotides outside the gene matches: 4. This CDR3 spans 13 amino acids.

The chain combines TRBV5-4 with TRBJ2-5, with TRBD2 matching 7 bases. V lost 4 bases and J lost 4; bases outside the gene matches: 10. The germline V gene encodes CDR1 SGHNT and CDR2 YYREEE (reference sequence). This CDR3 comprises 15 residues. CDR3 region: CASSEERTSGETQYF. The CDR3 DNA follows: TGTGCCAGCAGCGAAGAAAGGACTAGTGGAGAGACCCAGTACTTC.

This clone was counted between two and nine times. This sequence joins TRBV2 and TRBJ1-1; D is ambiguous. V dropped 3 bases and J dropped 8 bases, with 10 bases sitting between them. This CDR3 contains 12 residues. Per germline, CDR1 SNHLY and CDR2 FYNNEI. The CDR3 reads CASSDLGREAFF. CDR3 nucleotides: TGTGCCAGCAGTGACTTAGGCAGGGAAGCTTTCTTT. Together with reference TRBV2 and TRBJ1-1, the CDR3 gives the full variable domain: EPEVTQTPSHQVTQMGQEVILRCVPISNHLYFYWYRQILGQKVEFLVSFYNNEISEKSEIFDDQFSVERPDGSNFTLKIRSTKLEDSAMYFCASSDLGREAFFGQGTRLTVV.

The chain joins TRBV5-1 to TRBJ1-1; 8 bases line up with TRBD1. The J segment lost 4 bases and the V segment lost 7 bases, leaving 9 bases of the junction unmatched. The germline gives CDR1 SGHRS, CDR2 YFSETQ. The CDR3 consists of 14 residues. The CDR3 spells CASEGGTGTTEAFF. CDR3 coding DNA: TGCGCCAGCGAGGGCGGGACAGGTACCACTGAAGCTTTCTTT.

This clone was seen a few times. The V and J genes are TRBV9 and TRBJ2-7; 7 bases fit TRBD1. CDR3 length: 16 amino acids. Germline V gene data show CDR1 as SGDLS and CDR2 as YYNGEE. The V gene end was trimmed by 5 bases and the J gene end by 0 bases; junction bases not matched to a gene: 11. DNA of the CDR3: TGTGCCAGCAGTGACTCCCCGACAGGGACCTCCTACGAGCAGTACTTC. Its protein product is CASSDSPTGTSYEQYF.

The chain uses TRBV9 and TRBJ1-3; D is perhaps TRBD1 (5 bases). CDR1 is SGDLS and CDR2 is YYNGEE in the germline V gene. This CDR3 comprises 14 residues. V was pared by 7 bases and J by 3 bases, with 14 bases between. CDR3 coding DNA: TGTGCCAGCGGTCGACAGAGTAGTGGAAACACCATATATTTT. Protein product: CASGRQSSGNTIYF.

The chain couples TRBV27 to TRBJ2-5, with 8 nucleotides matching TRBD1. The CDR3 length is 15 residues. Germline CDR1 reads MNHEY; CDR2 reads SMNVEV (reference sequence). Trimming at V came to 5 bases and at J to 4 bases, leaving 9 bases not matched to a gene. The CDR3 reads CASSPDRARSETQYF. The CDR3 bases are TGTGCCAGCAGTCCGGACAGGGCACGTTCAGAGACCCAGTACTTC.

The rearrangement links TRBV7-6 to TRBJ1-1; TRBD1 agrees at 9 bases. Germline assignment: CDR1 SGHVS and CDR2 FNYEAQ. Trimming at V came to 5 bases and at J to 5 bases, leaving 12 bases not matched to a gene. The CDR3 is made up of 16 amino acids. The CDR3, as DNA: TGTGCCAGCAGCCCTTGGACAGGGGAAGGAGGGACTGAAGCTTTCTTT. Protein: CASSPWTGEGGTEAFF.

The V gene is TRBV5-6, the J gene TRBJ2-7, with 9 bases matching TRBD1. The CDR3 is made up of 14 amino acids. V lost 3 bases and J lost 3; bases outside the gene matches: 4. Germline loops: CDR1 SGHDT, CDR2 YYEEEE. In nucleotides, the CDR3 is TGTGCCAGCAGCTGGGGGACAGGGAGCTACGAGCAGTACTTC. Its protein product is CASSWGTGSYEQYF. Full variable domain (missing parts from reference TRBV5-6 and TRBJ2-7): DAGVTQSPTHLIKTRGQQVTLRCSPKSGHDTVSWYQQALGQGPQFIFQYYEEEERQRGNFPDRFSGHQFPNYSSELNVNALLLGDSALYLCASSWGTGSYEQYFGPGTRLTVT.